The rows below give T cell receptor beta chains drawn from one sample of a study of shared clonotypes between healthy human individuals. Method: immunoSEQ multiplex PCR; TCRdb's copy keeps in-frame clones and lacks some. The sample has around 2,000,000 clones; 85% to 95% are singletons. The specimen sequenced was naive CD4+ T cells sorted from blood. The receptors shown here come from a man aged 18 to 29 in good health. Each CDR3 is given with its conserved first and last residue. The order of the fields is CDR3 length, V gene, D gene, clone size, J gene, CDR3 DNA, CDR3 protein. A D gene is named only where the DNA matches it firmly. Clone size, where shown, is once, few, many, or a class for clones that have expanded.

cdr3_length: 14; v_call: TRBV4-1; d_call: .; clone_size: .; j_call: TRBJ2-5; cdr3_nt: TGCGCCAGCAGCCAAGCGAGGGCCGAAGAGACCCAGTACTTC; cdr3_aa: CASSQARAEETQYF
cdr3_length: 16; v_call: TRBV27; d_call: TRBD1; clone_size: .; j_call: TRBJ1-6; cdr3_nt: TGTGCCAGCTCACAACCGGGACAGGGGTGGGATTCACCCCTCCACTTT; cdr3_aa: CASSQPGQGWDSPLHF
cdr3_length: 12; v_call: TRBV6-6; d_call: TRBD1; clone_size: .; j_call: TRBJ1-5; cdr3_nt: TGTGCCAGCAGTGATAGAACCGGGACAGGGCATTTT; cdr3_aa: CASSDRTGTGHF
cdr3_length: 12; v_call: TRBV2; d_call: .; clone_size: .; j_call: TRBJ1-6; cdr3_nt: TGTGCCAGCAGTGGGCGGACGGGTCCCCTCCACTTT; cdr3_aa: CASSGRTGPLHF
cdr3_length: 18; v_call: TRBV5-1; d_call: TRBD2; clone_size: .; j_call: TRBJ2-6; cdr3_nt: TGCGCCAGCAGCTTCGGGCTAGCGGGAGACTCTGGGGCCAACGTCCTGACTTTC; cdr3_aa: CASSFGLAGDSGANVLTF
cdr3_length: 13; v_call: TRBV2; d_call: .; clone_size: .; j_call: TRBJ1-1; cdr3_nt: TGTGCCAGCACGACAGACCGGAACACTGAAGCTTTCTTT; cdr3_aa: CASTTDRNTEAFF
cdr3_length: 13; v_call: TRBV11-2; d_call: .; clone_size: .; j_call: TRBJ2-7; cdr3_nt: TGTGCCAGCAGCTCGTTGGACGGCTACGAGCAGTACTTC; cdr3_aa: CASSSLDGYEQYF
cdr3_length: 13; v_call: TRBV11-3; d_call: .; clone_size: .; j_call: TRBJ2-3; cdr3_nt: TGTGCCAGCAGCTTAGACAGCACAGATACGCAGTATTTT; cdr3_aa: CASSLDSTDTQYF
cdr3_length: 14; v_call: TRBV5-1; d_call: .; clone_size: .; j_call: TRBJ1-5; cdr3_nt: TGCGCCAGCAGCTTGGACGGCACCAATCAGCCCCAGCATTTT; cdr3_aa: CASSLDGTNQPQHF
cdr3_length: 17; v_call: TRBV5-1; d_call: TRBD2; clone_size: .; j_call: TRBJ2-5; cdr3_nt: TGCGCCAGCAGCTCAGGCGCTAGCGGGGGGGCCCGGGAGACCCAGTACTTC; cdr3_aa: CASSSGASGGARETQYF
cdr3_length: 15; v_call: TRBV11-2; d_call: TRBD1; clone_size: .; j_call: TRBJ2-7; cdr3_nt: TGTGCCAGCAGCTTAGTCGGACAGGGAGTCTACGAGCAGTACTTC; cdr3_aa: CASSLVGQGVYEQYF
cdr3_length: 18; v_call: TRBV2; d_call: TRBD2; clone_size: .; j_call: TRBJ2-3; cdr3_nt: TGTGCCAGCAGTGAAGCGAGGACTAGCGGGTCAAGCACAGATACGCAGTATTTT; cdr3_aa: CASSEARTSGSSTDTQYF
cdr3_length: 13; v_call: TRBV18; d_call: TRBD1; clone_size: .; j_call: TRBJ1-2; cdr3_nt: TGTGCCAGCTCATTACAGGGGGACTATGGCTACACCTTC; cdr3_aa: CASSLQGDYGYTF
cdr3_length: 14; v_call: TRBV28; d_call: .; clone_size: .; j_call: TRBJ2-5; cdr3_nt: TGTGCCAGCAGCGAAGGGACGCCTGAGGAGACCCAGTACTTC; cdr3_aa: CASSEGTPEETQYF
cdr3_length: 15; v_call: TRBV18; d_call: .; clone_size: .; j_call: TRBJ2-7; cdr3_nt: TGTGCCAGCTCACCAAGACCGGCCTCCTCTTCCGAGCAGTACTTC; cdr3_aa: CASSPRPASSSEQYF
cdr3_length: 16; v_call: TRBV18; d_call: TRBD1; clone_size: once; j_call: TRBJ1-4; cdr3_nt: TGTGCCAGCTCACCAAGGGGGCCTGCAACTAATGAAAAACTGTTTTTT; cdr3_aa: CASSPRGPATNEKLFF
cdr3_length: 14; v_call: TRBV30; d_call: .; clone_size: .; j_call: TRBJ2-1; cdr3_nt: TGTGCCTGGAGTGGAAGCGGTAGGGGCAATGAGCAGTTCTTC; cdr3_aa: CAWSGSGRGNEQFF
cdr3_length: 14; v_call: TRBV28; d_call: TRBD1; clone_size: .; j_call: TRBJ2-2; cdr3_nt: TGTGCCAGCAAAGGGACAGCGAACACCGGGGAGCTGTTTTTT; cdr3_aa: CASKGTANTGELFF
cdr3_length: 15; v_call: TRBV19; d_call: .; clone_size: .; j_call: TRBJ1-1; cdr3_nt: TGTGCCAGTAGTCCGAACAGGAAGCTGAACACTGAAGCTTTCTTT; cdr3_aa: CASSPNRKLNTEAFF
cdr3_length: 16; v_call: TRBV15; d_call: .; clone_size: once; j_call: TRBJ1-4; cdr3_nt: TGTGCCACCAGCAGAGATGGAGCAGGGCAGTCTGAAAAACTGTTTTTT; cdr3_aa: CATSRDGAGQSEKLFF
cdr3_length: 19; v_call: TRBV19; d_call: TRBD2; clone_size: .; j_call: TRBJ2-7; cdr3_nt: TGTGCCAGTAGTATGGATATACTAACTAGCGGATACTCCTCCTACGAGCAGTACTTC; cdr3_aa: CASSMDILTSGYSSYEQYF
cdr3_length: 16; v_call: TRBV6-1; d_call: TRBD2; clone_size: once; j_call: TRBJ2-1; cdr3_nt: TGTGCCAGCAGTGATAGGCTAGCGGGGGCCTACAATGAGCAGTTCTTC; cdr3_aa: CASSDRLAGAYNEQFF
cdr3_length: 16; v_call: TRBV7-9; d_call: TRBD2; clone_size: .; j_call: TRBJ2-2; cdr3_nt: TGTGCCAGCAGCTTCCCCGGGACTAGGAACACCGGGGAGCTGTTTTTT; cdr3_aa: CASSFPGTRNTGELFF
cdr3_length: 18; v_call: TRBV6-1; d_call: TRBD1; clone_size: once; j_call: TRBJ2-3; cdr3_nt: TGTGCCAGCAGTGTTAACCCCAACAAACAGGGGATCACAGATACGCAGTATTTT; cdr3_aa: CASSVNPNKQGITDTQYF
cdr3_length: 16; v_call: TRBV7-2; d_call: TRBD2; clone_size: .; j_call: TRBJ2-1; cdr3_nt: TGTGCCAGCAGCTTAGAGGCGGGAGGGTCCTACAATGAGCAGTTCTTC; cdr3_aa: CASSLEAGGSYNEQFF
cdr3_length: 15; v_call: TRBV11-2; d_call: .; clone_size: .; j_call: TRBJ1-6; cdr3_nt: TGTGCCAGCAGCTATTATGCGGGGTCGGGTGCACCCCTCCACTTT; cdr3_aa: CASSYYAGSGAPLHF
cdr3_length: 15; v_call: TRBV5-5; d_call: TRBD1; clone_size: .; j_call: TRBJ1-6; cdr3_nt: TGTGCCAGCAGCCCGGCGGGGACAGGGAATTCACCCCTCCACTTT; cdr3_aa: CASSPAGTGNSPLHF
cdr3_length: 12; v_call: TRBV11-2; d_call: .; clone_size: .; j_call: TRBJ2-2; cdr3_nt: TGTGCCAGCAGCCCCCTAACCGGGGAGCTGTTTTTT; cdr3_aa: CASSPLTGELFF
cdr3_length: 15; v_call: TRBV6-1; d_call: .; clone_size: .; j_call: TRBJ2-5; cdr3_nt: TGTGCCAGCAGGGAGGGACAGTCCTGGGGCGAGACCCAGTACTTC; cdr3_aa: CASREGQSWGETQYF
cdr3_length: 13; v_call: TRBV7-2; d_call: .; clone_size: .; j_call: TRBJ2-1; cdr3_nt: TGTGCCAGCAGCTTGGGTCACGCTCTTGAGCAGTTCTTC; cdr3_aa: CASSLGHALEQFF
cdr3_length: 15; v_call: TRBV5-1; d_call: .; clone_size: once; j_call: TRBJ2-7; cdr3_nt: TGCGCCAGCAGCTTGCAGACCGAATCCTCCATCGGGAGGTACTTC; cdr3_aa: CASSLQTESSIGRYF
cdr3_length: 13; v_call: TRBV5-6; d_call: .; clone_size: .; j_call: TRBJ2-1; cdr3_nt: TGTGCCAGCAGCAACAGGGACGACTATGAGCAGTTCTTC; cdr3_aa: CASSNRDDYEQFF
cdr3_length: 17; v_call: TRBV9; d_call: TRBD2; clone_size: .; j_call: TRBJ2-3; cdr3_nt: TGTGCCAGCAGCCTTCGGGCGGGAGGGCCAAGGACAGATACGCAGTATTTT; cdr3_aa: CASSLRAGGPRTDTQYF
cdr3_length: 13; v_call: TRBV6-5; d_call: .; clone_size: .; j_call: TRBJ1-2; cdr3_nt: TGTGCCAGCGGCCGATTAGCTAACTATGGCTACACCTTC; cdr3_aa: CASGRLANYGYTF
cdr3_length: 15; v_call: TRBV7-9; d_call: .; clone_size: .; j_call: TRBJ2-5; cdr3_nt: TGTGCCAGCAGCTTAGACCTCGTTGGTGGGGCGACCCAGTACTTC; cdr3_aa: CASSLDLVGGATQYF
cdr3_length: 15; v_call: TRBV5-1; d_call: .; clone_size: .; j_call: TRBJ2-7; cdr3_nt: TGCGCCAGCAGCCCGGGACAAAGGATCGACTACGAGCAGTACTTC; cdr3_aa: CASSPGQRIDYEQYF
cdr3_length: 14; v_call: TRBV30; d_call: .; clone_size: .; j_call: TRBJ2-3; cdr3_nt: TGTGCCTGGAGTGTCGAAGGGGCTCGGGATACGCAGTATTTT; cdr3_aa: CAWSVEGARDTQYF
cdr3_length: 14; v_call: TRBV7-3; d_call: .; clone_size: once; j_call: TRBJ2-2; cdr3_nt: TGTGCCAGCAGCCCCGGACCGAGCACCGGGGAGCTGTTTTTT; cdr3_aa: CASSPGPSTGELFF
cdr3_length: 15; v_call: TRBV5-6; d_call: .; clone_size: .; j_call: TRBJ1-4; cdr3_nt: TGTGCCAGCAGCTCGTTACAGGGAATAGGAGAAAAACTGTTTTTT; cdr3_aa: CASSSLQGIGEKLFF
cdr3_length: 15; v_call: TRBV7-9; d_call: .; clone_size: .; j_call: TRBJ1-3; cdr3_nt: TGTGCCAGCAGCCCTAGCTGGGGCTCTGGAAACACCATATATTTT; cdr3_aa: CASSPSWGSGNTIYF
cdr3_length: 14; v_call: TRBV18; d_call: TRBD2; clone_size: .; j_call: TRBJ2-7; cdr3_nt: TGTGCCAGCTCACCGCGGGGGGGCCAATACGAGCAGTACTTC; cdr3_aa: CASSPRGGQYEQYF
cdr3_length: 15; v_call: TRBV2; d_call: .; clone_size: .; j_call: TRBJ2-2; cdr3_nt: TGTGCCAGCAGTCCGGACAGCCCAAACACCGGGGAGCTGTTTTTT; cdr3_aa: CASSPDSPNTGELFF
cdr3_length: 14; v_call: TRBV28; d_call: TRBD1; clone_size: .; j_call: TRBJ1-1; cdr3_nt: TGTGCCAGCAGGGTCGGACAGGGTTGGACTGAAGCTTTCTTT; cdr3_aa: CASRVGQGWTEAFF
cdr3_length: 13; v_call: TRBV5-6; d_call: .; clone_size: once; j_call: TRBJ2-5; cdr3_nt: TGTGCCAGCAGCTTGTTGGAAACAGAGACCCAGTACTTC; cdr3_aa: CASSLLETETQYF
cdr3_length: 16; v_call: TRBV19; d_call: TRBD1; clone_size: .; j_call: TRBJ1-5; cdr3_nt: TGTGCCAGTACCCTCTCGAAAGGGACAGGGGTCCAGCCCCAGCATTTT; cdr3_aa: CASTLSKGTGVQPQHF
cdr3_length: 16; v_call: TRBV6-5; d_call: .; clone_size: .; j_call: TRBJ1-5; cdr3_nt: TGTGCCAGCAGTTACTCTCGAGTAATCAGCAATCAGCCCCAGCATTTT; cdr3_aa: CASSYSRVISNQPQHF
cdr3_length: 14; v_call: TRBV5-1; d_call: .; clone_size: .; j_call: TRBJ1-1; cdr3_nt: TGCGCCAGCAGGGATCGGGAGGTGGACACTGAAGCTTTCTTT; cdr3_aa: CASRDREVDTEAFF
cdr3_length: 13; v_call: TRBV30; d_call: .; clone_size: .; j_call: TRBJ1-5; cdr3_nt: TGTGCCTGGAGTTCCCTAGACAGTCAGCCCCAGCATTTT; cdr3_aa: CAWSSLDSQPQHF
cdr3_length: 12; v_call: TRBV30; d_call: .; clone_size: .; j_call: TRBJ2-7; cdr3_nt: TGTGCCTGGGTAAAACAGGGATACGAGCAGTACTTC; cdr3_aa: CAWVKQGYEQYF
cdr3_length: 15; v_call: TRBV29-1; d_call: TRBD1; clone_size: .; j_call: TRBJ2-5; cdr3_nt: TGCAGCGTTACCGTCGGGACAGGGGCCAGAGAGACCCAGTACTTC; cdr3_aa: CSVTVGTGARETQYF
cdr3_length: 13; v_call: TRBV27; d_call: .; clone_size: .; j_call: TRBJ2-7; cdr3_nt: TGTGCCAGCAGTTTGGGGACTCCCTACGAGCAGTACTTC; cdr3_aa: CASSLGTPYEQYF
cdr3_length: 14; v_call: TRBV5-1; d_call: TRBD2; clone_size: .; j_call: TRBJ2-1; cdr3_nt: TGCGCCAGCACCCTAGCGGAAGCCTATAATGAGCAGTTCTTC; cdr3_aa: CASTLAEAYNEQFF
cdr3_length: 15; v_call: TRBV9; d_call: .; clone_size: .; j_call: TRBJ2-2; cdr3_nt: TGTGCCAGCAGCGTAGGGACTTTGAGCACCGGGGAGCTGTTTTTT; cdr3_aa: CASSVGTLSTGELFF
cdr3_length: 14; v_call: TRBV6-5; d_call: .; clone_size: .; j_call: TRBJ2-7; cdr3_nt: TGTGCCAGCAGTCTCGGGGGCCCTTCCTACGAGCAGTACTTC; cdr3_aa: CASSLGGPSYEQYF
cdr3_length: 15; v_call: TRBV10-2; d_call: TRBD2; clone_size: .; j_call: TRBJ2-7; cdr3_nt: TGCGCCAGCAGTGAGGGGTTAGCGGGGGGTTACGAGCAGTACTTC; cdr3_aa: CASSEGLAGGYEQYF
cdr3_length: 19; v_call: TRBV14; d_call: .; clone_size: .; j_call: TRBJ1-2; cdr3_nt: TGTGCCAGCAGCCAAGAAAGCCCGTGGGGGGCCCCTTCAGTCTATGGCTACACCTTC; cdr3_aa: CASSQESPWGAPSVYGYTF
cdr3_length: 18; v_call: TRBV5-4; d_call: .; clone_size: .; j_call: TRBJ2-2; cdr3_nt: TGTGCCAGCGTCTTCGGGAGTGGGGACAGACGCCAAATTTGGGAGCTGTTTTTT; cdr3_aa: CASVFGSGDRRQIWELFF
cdr3_length: 15; v_call: TRBV5-6; d_call: TRBD1; clone_size: .; j_call: TRBJ2-1; cdr3_nt: TGTGCCAGCAGCGCAGGGACAGGGGCGGGCAATGAGCAGTTCTTC; cdr3_aa: CASSAGTGAGNEQFF
cdr3_length: 16; v_call: TRBV4-1; d_call: TRBD2; clone_size: .; j_call: TRBJ2-5; cdr3_nt: TGCGCCAGCAGCCAAGGACTAGCGGGGGGCCAAGAGACCCAGTACTTC; cdr3_aa: CASSQGLAGGQETQYF
cdr3_length: 12; v_call: TRBV11-3; d_call: .; clone_size: once; j_call: TRBJ2-3; cdr3_nt: TGTGCCAGCAGCTTAGTTGGAGATACGCAGTATTTT; cdr3_aa: CASSLVGDTQYF